The 8 T cell receptor beta chains in this list originate from one sample, sequenced in a study of cytomegalovirus exposure and HLA in healthy donors. A multiplex PCR was run with 60 Vbeta primers and 13 Jbeta primers. Libraries were prepared by immunoSEQ multiplex PCR; TCRdb keeps only in-frame clonotypes and omits some of them. Of some 170,000 clones listed, around 86% are singletons. Sequenced material: PBMCs. The receptor source for this set is a girl between 2 and 10 years old in good health and CMV-seropositive.

The rearrangement links TRBV28 to TRBJ2-3; 7 bases are a match to TRBD1. The CDR3 sequence is 17 residues long. V shed 5 bases, J shed 4 bases, and the junction held 15 bases outside the gene matches. Germline CDR1 is MDHEN and CDR2 is SYDVKM. The CDR3 DNA reads as TGTGCCAGCAGTCCCCTAGGGACAGCTACTCTCTCAGATACGCAGTATTTT. Translated, it gives CASSPLGTATLSDTQYF.

The chain recombines TRBV5-1 with TRBJ1-2, with no clear D. The CDR3 spans 15 residues. Germline V gene data show CDR1 as SGHRS and CDR2 as YFSETQ. Deletions cut 0 bases from V and 2 bases from J, with 11 bases between. The CDR3 DNA follows: TGCGCCAGCAGCTTGGGGGGAGGAGGGAACTATGGCTACACCTTC. Translation gives CASSLGGGGNYGYTF.

This rearrangement joins TRBV2 to TRBJ2-5; D unclear. The germline V gene has CDR1 SNHLY and CDR2 FYNNEI. V lost 1 base to trimming and J lost 4 bases, with 7 bases between them. CDR3 length: 13 amino acids. CDR3 in DNA: TGTGCCAGCAGTGAAGAAGCGCCAGAGACCCAGTACTTC. Its translation: CASSEEAPETQYF.

The chain links TRBV30 to TRBJ2-1, with D unresolved. With 1 base removed from V and 2 bases from J, the gap between germline ends came to 9 bases. The CDR3 runs 14 residues. Germline CDR1 GTSNPN, CDR2 SVGIG (reference sequence). The CDR3 reads CAWSGTETYNEQFF. The CDR3 DNA reads TGTGCCTGGAGTGGTACCGAGACCTACAATGAGCAGTTCTTC.

This chain connects TRBV30 to TRBJ2-2; 14 bases match TRBD2. The trim removed 3 bases at V and 7 bases at J, leaving 7 bases unmatched. Germline V CDR1 and CDR2: GTSNPN, SVGIG (reference sequence). The CDR3 length is 16 residues. The CDR3 protein is CAWSRTSGRIGGELFF. The CDR3 nucleotides are TGTGCCTGGAGCCGGACTAGCGGGAGGATCGGCGGGGAGCTGTTTTTT.

The chain uses TRBV6-5 and TRBJ1-2; D is undetermined. CDR3 length: 14 residues. The V end was cut by 9 bases, the J end by 3 bases, with 17 bases between. In germline, CDR1 is MNHEY, CDR2 SVGAGI. CDR3 amino acids: CASPNAGKYYGYTF. CDR3 bases: TGTGCCAGTCCAAATGCGGGAAAGTACTATGGCTACACCTTC.

This rearrangement joins TRBV6-5 to TRBJ1-4; D not certain. The germline V gene has CDR1 MNHEY and CDR2 SVGAGI. V shed 0 bases and J shed 5 bases, with 7 bases lying between them. This CDR3 contains 14 residues. CDR3 region: CASSYSRGNEKLFF. Written as DNA, the CDR3 is TGTGCCAGCAGTTACTCGAGAGGGAATGAAAAACTGTTTTTT.

This rearrangement joins TRBV4-1 to TRBJ2-3, with a possible D match to TRBD1 (6 bases). V was trimmed by 1 base and J by 7 bases, leaving 27 bases between them. Germline V gives CDR1 MGHRA, CDR2 YSYEKL. The CDR3 runs 19 residues. The CDR3 nucleotides read TGCGCCAGCAGCCAAGTTCTTCGGGGCTTGGGACACGACTCAAATACGCAGTATTTT. Amino acids: CASSQVLRGLGHDSNTQYF.